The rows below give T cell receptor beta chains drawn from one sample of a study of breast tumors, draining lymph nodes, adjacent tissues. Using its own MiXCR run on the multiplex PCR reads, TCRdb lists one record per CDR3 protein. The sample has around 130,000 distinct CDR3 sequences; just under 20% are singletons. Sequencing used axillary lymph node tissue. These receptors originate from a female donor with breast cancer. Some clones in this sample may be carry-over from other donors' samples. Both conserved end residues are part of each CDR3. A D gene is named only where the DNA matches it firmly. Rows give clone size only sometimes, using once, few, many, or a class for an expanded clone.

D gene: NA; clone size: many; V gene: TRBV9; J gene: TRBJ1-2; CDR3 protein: CASSVDPNYGYTF; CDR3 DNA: TGTGCCAGCAGCGTAGACCCGAACTATGGCTACACCTTC
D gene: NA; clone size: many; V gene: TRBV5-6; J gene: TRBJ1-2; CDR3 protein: CASSFDRDYGYTF; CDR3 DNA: TGTGCCAGCAGCTTTGACCGAGACTATGGCTACACCTTC
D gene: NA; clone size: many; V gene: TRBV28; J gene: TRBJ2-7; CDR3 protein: CASSQLVGEQYF; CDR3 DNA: TGTGCCAGCAGTCAGTTAGTGGGTGAGCAGTACTTC
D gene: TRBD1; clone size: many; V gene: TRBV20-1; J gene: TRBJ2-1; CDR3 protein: CSARSVEGANNYEQFF; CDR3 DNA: TGCAGTGCTAGATCTGTCGAGGGGGCGAACAATTATGAGCAGTTCTTC
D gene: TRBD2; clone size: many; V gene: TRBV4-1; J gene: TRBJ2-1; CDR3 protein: CASSPRLAGPQFF; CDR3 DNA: TGCGCCAGCAGCCCACGACTAGCGGGGCCCCAGTTCTTC
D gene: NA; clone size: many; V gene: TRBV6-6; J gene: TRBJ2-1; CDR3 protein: CASSYSTKGYNEQFF; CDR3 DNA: TGTGCCAGCAGTTACTCGACAAAGGGCTACAATGAGCAGTTCTTC
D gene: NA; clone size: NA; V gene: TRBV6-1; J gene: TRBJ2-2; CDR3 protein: CALSGGRNTGVRFF; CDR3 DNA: TGTGCCCTCTCGGGGGGCAGGAACACCGGGGTGCGGTTTTTT
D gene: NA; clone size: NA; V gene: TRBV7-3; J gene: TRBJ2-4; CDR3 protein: CASSPSGFKNIQYF; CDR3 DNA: TGTGCCAGCAGCCCCAGCGGTTTCAAAAACATTCAGTACTTC
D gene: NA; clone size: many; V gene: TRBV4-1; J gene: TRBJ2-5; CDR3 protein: CASSRGGGETQYF; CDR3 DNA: TGCGCCAGCAGCCGGGGTGGGGGGGAGACCCAGTACTTC
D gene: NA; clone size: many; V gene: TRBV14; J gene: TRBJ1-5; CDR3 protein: CASSLSNSNQPQHF; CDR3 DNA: TGTGCCAGCAGCCTGTCCAATAGCAATCAGCCCCAGCATTTT
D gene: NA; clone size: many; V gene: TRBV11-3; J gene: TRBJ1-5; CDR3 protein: CASSNPREVSRASNQPQHF; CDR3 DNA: TGTGCCAGCAGCAACCCGAGGGAGGTGTCACGGGCGAGCAATCAGCCCCAGCATTTT
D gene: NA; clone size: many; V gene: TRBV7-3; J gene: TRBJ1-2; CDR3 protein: CASSLNRDYGYTF; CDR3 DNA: TGTGCCAGCAGCTTAAACAGGGACTATGGCTACACCTTC
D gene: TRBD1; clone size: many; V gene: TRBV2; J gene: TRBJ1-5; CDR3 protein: CASSEPRDRGGYSNQPQHF; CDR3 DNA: TGTGCCAGCAGTGAACCCCGAGACAGGGGGGGATATAGCAATCAGCCCCAGCATTTT
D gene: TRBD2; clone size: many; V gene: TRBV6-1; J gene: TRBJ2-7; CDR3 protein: CASTRGDSYEQYF; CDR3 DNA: TGTGCCAGCACTCGGGGGGATTCCTACGAGCAGTACTTC
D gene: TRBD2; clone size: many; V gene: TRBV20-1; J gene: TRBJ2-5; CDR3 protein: CSALAGDLGETQYF; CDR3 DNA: TGCAGTGCTCTAGCGGGGGACCTTGGAGAGACCCAGTACTTC
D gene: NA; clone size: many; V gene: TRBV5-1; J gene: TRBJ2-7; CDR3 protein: CASRDGTYEQYF; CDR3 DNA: TGCGCCAGCAGGGACGGAACCTACGAGCAGTACTTC
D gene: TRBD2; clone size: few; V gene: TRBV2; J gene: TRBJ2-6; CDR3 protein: CASSTAGTSGANVLTF; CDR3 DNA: TGTGCCAGCAGTACGGCAGGGACTAGTGGGGCCAACGTCCTGACTTTC
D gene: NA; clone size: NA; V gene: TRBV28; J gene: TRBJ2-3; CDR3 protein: CASNSRRGSTDTQYF; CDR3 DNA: TGTGCCAGCAATTCTCGAAGAGGAAGCACAGATACGCAGTATTTT
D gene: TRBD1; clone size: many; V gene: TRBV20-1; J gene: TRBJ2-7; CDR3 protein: CSASGMTGAAYEQYF; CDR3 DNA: TGCAGTGCTAGCGGAATGACAGGGGCCGCCTACGAGCAGTACTTC
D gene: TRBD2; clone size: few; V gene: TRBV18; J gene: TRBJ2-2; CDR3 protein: CASSERTSAGELFF; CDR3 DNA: TGTGCCAGCTCCGAAAGGACTAGCGCCGGGGAGCTGTTTTTT
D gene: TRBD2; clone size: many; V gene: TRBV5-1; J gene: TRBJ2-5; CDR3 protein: CASSLPTTSGRAETQYF; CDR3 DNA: TGCGCCAGCAGCTTGCCTACGACTAGCGGGAGGGCCGAGACCCAGTACTTC
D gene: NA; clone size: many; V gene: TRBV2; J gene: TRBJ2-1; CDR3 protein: CASSDREGPYNEQFF; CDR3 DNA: TGTGCCAGCAGTGACAGGGAAGGCCCCTACAATGAGCAGTTCTTC
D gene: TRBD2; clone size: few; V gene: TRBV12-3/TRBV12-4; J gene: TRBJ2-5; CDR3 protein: CASTRAGGGETQYF; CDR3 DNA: TGTGCCAGCACCAGAGCGGGAGGGGGAGAGACCCAGTACTTC
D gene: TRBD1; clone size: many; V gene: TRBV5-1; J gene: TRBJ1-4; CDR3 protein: CASSPTTGVGKLFF; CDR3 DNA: TGCGCCAGCAGCCCCACGACAGGGGTTGGAAAACTGTTTTTT
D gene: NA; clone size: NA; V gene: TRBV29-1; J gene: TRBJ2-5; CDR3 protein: CSVPWTERQETQYF; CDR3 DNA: TGCAGCGTTCCATGGACGGAAAGGCAAGAGACCCAGTACTTC
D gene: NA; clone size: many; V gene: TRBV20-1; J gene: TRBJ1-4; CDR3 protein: CSARSGEREEKLFF; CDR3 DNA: TGCAGTGCTAGATCAGGGGAGCGGGAAGAAAAACTGTTTTTT
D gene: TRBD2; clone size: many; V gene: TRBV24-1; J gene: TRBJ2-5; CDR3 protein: CATSDLNGRYQETQYF; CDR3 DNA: TGTGCCACCAGTGATTTGAACGGGAGGTACCAAGAGACCCAGTACTTC
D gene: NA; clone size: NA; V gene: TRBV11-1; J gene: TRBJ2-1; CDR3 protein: CASSEVWRGNEQFF; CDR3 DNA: TGTGCCAGCAGCGAAGTTTGGAGGGGCAATGAGCAGTTCTTC
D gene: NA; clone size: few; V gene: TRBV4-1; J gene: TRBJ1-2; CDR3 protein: CASSPVTNYGYTF; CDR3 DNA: TGCGCCAGCAGCCCAGTCACTAACTATGGCTACACCTTC
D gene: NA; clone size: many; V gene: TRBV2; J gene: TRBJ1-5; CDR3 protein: CASSGGDRNQPQHF; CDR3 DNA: TGTGCCAGCAGCGGGGGGGACCGAAATCAGCCCCAGCATTTT
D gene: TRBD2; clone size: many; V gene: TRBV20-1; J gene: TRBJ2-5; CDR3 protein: CSAHNPSGGALQETQYF; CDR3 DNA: TGCAGTGCTCACAATCCTAGCGGGGGGGCGCTCCAAGAGACCCAGTACTTC
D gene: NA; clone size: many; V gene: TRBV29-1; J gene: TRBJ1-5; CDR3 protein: CSVGGLVGEAPNQPQHF; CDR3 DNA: TGCAGCGTTGGGGGTCTGGTAGGGGAGGCCCCTAATCAGCCCCAGCATTTT
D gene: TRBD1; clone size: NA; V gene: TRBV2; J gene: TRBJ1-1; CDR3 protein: CASSEVTGAMNTEAFF; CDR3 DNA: TGTGCCAGCAGTGAGGTTACAGGGGCCATGAACACTGAAGCTTTCTTT
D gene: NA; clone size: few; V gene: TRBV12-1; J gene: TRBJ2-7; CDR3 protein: CASSFVSGAQGGSFYEQYF; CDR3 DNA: TGTGCCAGCAGCTTTGTTTCAGGGGCCCAAGGGGGCAGTTTCTACGAGCAGTACTTC
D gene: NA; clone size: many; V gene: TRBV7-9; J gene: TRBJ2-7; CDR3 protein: CASSRFGEQYF; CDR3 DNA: TGTGCCAGCAGCCGATTCGGCGAGCAGTACTTC
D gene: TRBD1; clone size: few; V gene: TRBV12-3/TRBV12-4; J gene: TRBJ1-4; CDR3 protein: CASSPAGTGTTNEKLFF; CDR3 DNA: TGTGCCAGCAGCCCGGCTGGGACAGGGACAACTAATGAAAAACTGTTTTTT
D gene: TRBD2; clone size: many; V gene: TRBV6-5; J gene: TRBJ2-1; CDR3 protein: CASSLGLAGNYNEQFF; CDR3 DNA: TGTGCCAGCAGTCTGGGACTAGCGGGAAATTACAATGAGCAGTTCTTC
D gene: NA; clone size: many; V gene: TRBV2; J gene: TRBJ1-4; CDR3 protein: CASSGGGVGEKLFF; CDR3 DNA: TGTGCCAGCTCGGGAGGGGGAGTAGGGGAAAAACTGTTTTTT
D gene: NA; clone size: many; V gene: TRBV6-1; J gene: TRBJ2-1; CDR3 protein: CASTRGSRGNEQFF; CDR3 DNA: TGTGCCAGCACGCGGGGTTCGAGGGGCAATGAGCAGTTCTTC
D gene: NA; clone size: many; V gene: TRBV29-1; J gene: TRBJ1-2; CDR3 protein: CSVVGSGLYTF; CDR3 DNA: TGCAGCGTTGTTGGCAGCGGGCTATACACCTTC
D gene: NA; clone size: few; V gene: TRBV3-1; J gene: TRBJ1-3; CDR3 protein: CASSQGGGNTIYF; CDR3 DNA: TGTGCCAGCAGCCAGGGAGGTGGAAACACCATATATTTT
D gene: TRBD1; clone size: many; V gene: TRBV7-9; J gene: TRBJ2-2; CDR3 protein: CASSLGQGATGELFF; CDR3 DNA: TGTGCCAGCAGCTTGGGACAGGGGGCCACCGGGGAGCTGTTTTTT
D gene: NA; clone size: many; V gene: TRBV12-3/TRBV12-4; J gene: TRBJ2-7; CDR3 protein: CASSDIQGGFDEQYF; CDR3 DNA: TGTGCCAGCAGTGACATACAGGGAGGTTTCGACGAGCAGTACTTC
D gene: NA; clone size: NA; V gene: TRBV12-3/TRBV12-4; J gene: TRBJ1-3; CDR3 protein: CASSLGGGNTTYF; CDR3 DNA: TGTGCCAGCAGTTTAGGGGGAGGAAACACCACATATTTT
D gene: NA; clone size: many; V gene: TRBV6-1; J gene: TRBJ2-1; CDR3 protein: CASSQYNEQFF; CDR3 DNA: TGTGCCAGCAGTCAATACAATGAGCAGTTCTTC
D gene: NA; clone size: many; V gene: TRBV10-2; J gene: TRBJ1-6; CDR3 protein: CASSESGANSPLHF; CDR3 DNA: TGCGCCAGCAGTGAGTCAGGGGCCAATTCACCCCTCCACTTT
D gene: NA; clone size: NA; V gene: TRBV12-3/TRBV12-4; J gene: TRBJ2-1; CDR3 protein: CASSLPRGGTNNGQFF; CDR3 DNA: TGTGCCAGCAGTTTACCCCGAGGGGGTACTAACAATGGGCAGTTCTTC
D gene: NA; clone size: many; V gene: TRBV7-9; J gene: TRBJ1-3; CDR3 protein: CASSLSQSLSGNTIYF; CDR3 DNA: TGTGCCAGCAGCTTATCTCAGTCCCTATCTGGAAACACCATATATTTT
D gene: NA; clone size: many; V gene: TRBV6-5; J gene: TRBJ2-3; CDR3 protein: CASSLTQETLTDTQYF; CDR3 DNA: TGTGCCAGCAGCCTTACCCAGGAGACCCTCACAGATACGCAGTATTTT
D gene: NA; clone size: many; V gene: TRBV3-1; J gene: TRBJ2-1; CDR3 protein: CASSQDLGEQFF; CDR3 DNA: TGTGCCAGCAGCCAAGATTTGGGTGAGCAGTTCTTC
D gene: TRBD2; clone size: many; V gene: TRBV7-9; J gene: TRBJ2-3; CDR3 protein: CASSSPSSGRTDTQYF; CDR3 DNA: TGTGCCAGCAGCTCCCCCTCCAGCGGGAGAACAGATACGCAGTATTTT
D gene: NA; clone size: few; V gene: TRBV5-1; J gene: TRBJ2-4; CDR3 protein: CASSLGADGGKNIQYF; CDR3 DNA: TGCGCCAGCAGCTTGGGGGCTGATGGGGGCAAAAACATTCAGTACTTC
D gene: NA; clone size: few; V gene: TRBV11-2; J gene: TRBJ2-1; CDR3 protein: CASSLERGPVEQFF; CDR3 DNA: TGTGCCAGCAGCTTAGAGCGTGGGCCGGTGGAGCAGTTCTTC